This is a list of T cell receptor beta chains from one sample in a study of CD8+ T cells in alopecia areata. The assay was immunoSEQ multiplex PCR, and TCRdb's table has in-frame clones only and misses some. The sample lists around 100,000 clones; roughly 45% were seen once. The sequences come from CD8+ T cells sorted from blood, collected at week 24, from a patient treated with tofacitinib. Every receptor here comes from a human donor with alopecia areata. Both conserved end residues are part of each CDR3. Fields, in order: CDR3 protein, CDR3 DNA, V gene, J gene, clone size, D gene. D genes are given only for firm matches. Only part of the rows carry a size: once, few, many, or a class if the clone is expanded.

CASSYSSGETQYF,TGTGCCAGCAGTTACTCGTCTGGAGAGACCCAGTACTTC,TRBV6-5,TRBJ2-5,few,-
CASSAGNQPQHF,TGTGCCAGCAGCGCTGGCAATCAGCCCCAGCATTTT,TRBV9,TRBJ1-5,few,-
CASSVGSRHNEQFF,TGTGCCAGCAGCGTAGGATCCCGGCACAATGAGCAGTTCTTC,TRBV9,TRBJ2-1,once,-
CASSQSAGELFF,TGTGCCAGCAGCCAAAGCGCCGGGGAGCTGTTTTTT,TRBV4-2,TRBJ2-2,few,-
CASSLSSGVYTQYF,TGTGCCAGCAGCTTATCTAGCGGGGTATATACGCAGTATTTT,TRBV7-9,TRBJ2-3,many,TRBD2
CSVGTGYEQFF,TGCAGCGTTGGGACAGGGTATGAGCAGTTCTTC,TRBV29-1,TRBJ2-1,-,TRBD1
CASRGESYEQYF,TGCGCCAGCAGAGGAGAGAGTTACGAGCAGTACTTC,TRBV5-1,TRBJ2-7,few,-
CASRVAEAFF,TGTGCCAGCAGGGTCGCTGAAGCTTTCTTT,TRBV2,TRBJ1-1,-,-
CASSGGTGGANVLTF,TGTGCCAGCAGTGGTGGGACTGGTGGGGCCAACGTCCTGACTTTC,TRBV6-5,TRBJ2-6,many,-
CASSPSQGADEQYF,TGCGCCAGCAGCCCTAGTCAGGGGGCCGACGAGCAGTACTTC,TRBV7-9,TRBJ2-7,few,TRBD1
CSVPQGRGGYTF,TGCAGCGTCCCTCAGGGGAGGGGTGGCTACACCTTC,TRBV29-1,TRBJ1-2,few,-
CASKKQGVSNYGYTF,TGTGCCAGCAAAAAACAGGGGGTATCTAACTATGGCTACACCTTC,TRBV27,TRBJ1-2,-,TRBD1
CASSLTSGRNEQFF,TGTGCCAGCAGTTTGACTAGCGGGAGAAATGAGCAGTTCTTC,TRBV27,TRBJ2-1,-,TRBD2
CASSLAGGFMDEQFF,TGCGCCAGCAGCCTAGCGGGAGGGTTTATGGATGAGCAGTTCTTC,TRBV5-1,TRBJ2-1,-,TRBD2
CASSQAGHTKETQYF,TGTGCCAGCAGTCAAGCGGGACATACGAAAGAGACCCAGTACTTC,TRBV9,TRBJ2-5,few,-
CASSLVPTGGELFF,TGTGCCAGCAGCTTGGTACCGACGGGCGGGGAGCTGTTTTTT,TRBV5-6,TRBJ2-2,-,-
CASSVKRVSYEQYF,TGCGCCAGCAGTGTAAAGCGGGTCTCCTACGAGCAGTACTTC,TRBV10-2,TRBJ2-7,-,-
CASSESGPPVEPQHF,TGTGCCAGCAGTGAATCGGGACCTCCCGTGGAGCCCCAGCATTTT,TRBV2,TRBJ1-5,few,-
CASSLATGSNTGELFF,TGTGCCAGCAGCTTGGCCACAGGGTCGAACACCGGGGAGCTGTTTTTT,TRBV5-6,TRBJ2-2,-,-
CASSQSGTPEAFF,TGCGCCAGCAGCCAGAGCGGGACCCCTGAAGCTTTCTTT,TRBV5-1,TRBJ1-1,-,-
CASSPTPGPNYGYTF,TGTGCCAGCAGCCCAACCCCGGGACCCAACTATGGCTACACCTTC,TRBV2,TRBJ1-2,few,-
CASTGTIWNQPQHF,TGTGCCAGCACTGGGACTATATGGAATCAGCCCCAGCATTTT,TRBV6-6,TRBJ1-5,many,-
CASSMRQGASYEQYF,TGTGCCAGCAGCATGCGACAGGGGGCAAGCTACGAGCAGTACTTC,TRBV4-2,TRBJ2-7,-,TRBD1
CASTPTGGWETQYF,TGTGCCAGCACCCCAACAGGGGGCTGGGAGACCCAGTACTTC,TRBV9,TRBJ2-5,few,TRBD1